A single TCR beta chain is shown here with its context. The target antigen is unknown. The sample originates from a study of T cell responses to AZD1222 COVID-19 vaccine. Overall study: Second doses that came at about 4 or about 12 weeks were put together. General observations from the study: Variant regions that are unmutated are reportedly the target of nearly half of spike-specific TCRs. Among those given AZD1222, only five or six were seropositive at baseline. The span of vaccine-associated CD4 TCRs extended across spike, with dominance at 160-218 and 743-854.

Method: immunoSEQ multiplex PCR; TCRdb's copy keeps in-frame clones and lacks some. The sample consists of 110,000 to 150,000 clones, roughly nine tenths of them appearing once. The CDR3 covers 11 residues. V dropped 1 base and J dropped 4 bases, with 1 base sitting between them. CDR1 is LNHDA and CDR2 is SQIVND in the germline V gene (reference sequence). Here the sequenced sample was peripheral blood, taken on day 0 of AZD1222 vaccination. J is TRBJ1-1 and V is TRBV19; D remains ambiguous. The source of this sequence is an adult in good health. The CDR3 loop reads CASSIGTEAFF. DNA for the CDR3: TGTGCCAGTAGTATAGGCACTGAAGCTTTCTTT.